The next 24 T cell receptor beta chains were all read from a single sample in a study of blood T cell repertoires in COVID-19. The repertoire was sequenced with immunoSEQ multiplex PCR; TCRdb's copy has only in-frame clones and lacks some. The sample holds over 120,000 clones, around 79% seen once. Material for sequencing was peripheral blood. These receptors were collected from a woman in her 70s with COVID-19, enrolled during active disease.

The chain links TRBV7-9 to TRBJ2-7, with a tentative D call TRBD1 (6 bases). This CDR3 has 14 residues. Trimming took 1 base from V and 7 from J, leaving 14 bases between them. Germline CDR1 SEHNR, CDR2 FQNEAQ (reference sequence). The CDR3 nucleotides are TGTGCCAGCAGCTTAGGCTGGGACATCCGGGAGCAGTACTTC. Protein product: CASSLGWDIREQYF. The full variable domain, rest sourced from reference TRBV7-9 and TRBJ2-7, is DTGVSQNPRHKITKRGQNVTFRCDPISEHNRLYWYRQTLGQGPEFLTYFQNEAQLEKSRLLSDRFSAERPKGSFSTLEIQRTEQGDSAMYLCASSLGWDIREQYFGPGTRLTVT.

This chain uses TRBV7-2 with TRBJ1-4; D not resolved. CDR3 length: 15 amino acids. The germline V gene has CDR1 SGHTA and CDR2 FQGNSA. Trimming cost V 2 bases and J 3 bases, with 10 bases left between them. The CDR3 DNA reads TGTGCCAGCAGCTTATACCGGGAATCTAATGAAAAACTGTTTTTT. Translated, it gives CASSLYRESNEKLFF. The full variable domain, its missing parts supplied by reference TRBV7-2 and TRBJ1-4, is GAGVSQSPSNKVTEKGKDVELRCDPISGHTALYWYRQSLGQGLEFLIYFQGNSAPDKSGLPSDRFSAERTGGSVSTLTIQRTQQEDSAVYLCASSLYRESNEKLFFGSGTQLSVL.

The chain is built from TRBV13 and TRBJ1-2, with 7 bases matching TRBD1. This CDR3 has 17 residues. The germline CDR1 and CDR2 sequences are PRHDT and FYEKMQ (reference sequence). V lost 5 bases to trimming and J lost 0 bases; unmatched junction nucleotides: 12. As DNA, the CDR3 is TGTGCCAGCAGCCCAAGCCCGGGACAGCCTACTAACTATGGCTACACCTTC. Amino acids: CASSPSPGQPTNYGYTF. Together with reference TRBV13 and TRBJ1-2, the CDR3 gives the full variable domain: AAGVIQSPRHLIKEKRETATLKCYPIPRHDTVYWYQQGPGQDPQFLISFYEKMQSDKGSIPDRFSAQQFSDYHSELNMSSLELGDSALYFCASSPSPGQPTNYGYTFGSGTRLTVV.

There are a few counts of this clone. The CDR3 is CASSPTILTSSRADAFF. For the CDR3, the DNA is TGTGCCAGCTCACCTACTATACTGACAAGTTCCCGAGCGGATGCTTTCTTT. This chain links TRBV18 with TRBJ1-1; no clear D. CDR1 is KGHSH and CDR2 is LQKENI in the germline V gene. The CDR3 is 17 amino acids. Trimming cost V 3 bases and J 11 bases, with 28 bases left between them.

V usage is TRBV7-6 and J usage is TRBJ2-3; TRBD2 might be the D (7 bases). V gave up 3 bases and J gave up 3 bases, with 10 bases separating them. This CDR3 region has 14 residues. Germline V gene sequence: CDR1 SGHVS, CDR2 FNYEAQ. The CDR3 loop reads CASSLGGPTDTQYF. The DNA for the CDR3 is TGTGCCAGCAGCTTGGGGGGGCCTACAGATACGCAGTATTTT.

The V call is TRBV30, the J call TRBJ1-2, with a possible D match to TRBD1 (5 bases). CDR1 is GTSNPN, CDR2 SVGIG, per germline (reference sequence). V was shortened by 0 bases and J by 0 bases, with 8 bases between the two germline ends. This CDR3 is 14 amino acids long. DNA of the CDR3: TGTGCCTGGAGTGTACGGGGGACTAACTATGGCTACACCTTC. This translates into CAWSVRGTNYGYTF.

This chain uses TRBV21-1 with TRBJ1-5. TRBV21-1 is listed as a pseudogene. The CDR3 sequence is 16 residues long. This CDR3 reads CASSKGTGSGNQPQHF. The CDR3 DNA is TGTGCCAGCAGCAAAGGAACGGGGAGTGGCAATCAGCCCCAGCATTTT.

V gene TRBV3-1 (or the pseudogene TRBV3-2) combines with J gene TRBJ2-2; TRBD1 agrees at 8 bases. The CDR3 totals 16 residues. Germline CDR1 is LGHDT and CDR2 is YNNKEL (reference sequence). J lost 6 bases, V lost 4 bases, and 10 bases had no gene match. CDR3 DNA: TGTGCCAGCAGCCTCCCCGGGACAGGCTTTTCCGGGGAGCTGTTTTTT. Its translation is CASSLPGTGFSGELFF.

The V call is TRBV25-1, the J call TRBJ2-3; D gene unclear. The V gene's germline CDR1 is MGHDK and CDR2 SYGVNS. The CDR3 is made up of 13 amino acids. Trimming left V 5 bases short and J 0 bases short, with 6 bases between. The CDR3 protein is CASSSHSTDTQYF. In nucleotides, the CDR3 is TGTGCCAGCAGTAGCCATAGCACAGATACGCAGTATTTT.

V usage is TRBV6-5 and J usage is TRBJ1-4; tentative D call: TRBD1 (6 bases). Trimming cost V 5 bases and J 2 bases, with 12 bases left between them. The germline CDR1 and CDR2 sequences are MNHEY and SVGAGI. The CDR3 contains 15 residues. The CDR3 DNA sequence: TGTGCCAGCAGTCCAACAGGGAAGACTAATGAAAAACTGTTTTTT. Translation: CASSPTGKTNEKLFF.

V gene TRBV27 combines with J gene TRBJ2-5; 7 positions agree with TRBD2. Germline CDR1 reads MNHEY; CDR2 reads SMNVEV (reference sequence). CDR3 length: 15 amino acids. V shed 0 bases, J shed 5 bases, and the junction held 6 bases outside the gene matches. Written as DNA, the CDR3 is TGTGCCAGCAGTTTATCGGAGCGGGGAGGGGAGACCCAGTACTTC. Its translation: CASSLSERGGETQYF.

Here the CDR3 DNA reads TGTGCCAGCAGCTTCCGGGGTAATTCACCCCTCCACTTT. Its protein is CASSFRGNSPLHF. V is TRBV7-3 and J is TRBJ1-6; D call uncertain. This CDR3 is built from 13 residues. Germline values: CDR1 SGHTA, CDR2 FQGTGA. V was trimmed by 3 bases and J by 6 bases, leaving 6 bases between them.

The J gene is TRBJ1-1, the V gene TRBV2; possibly TRBD1 for D (5 bases). V gave up 3 bases and J gave up 12 bases, with 23 bases separating them. The CDR3 contains 15 residues. Germline CDR1 SNHLY, CDR2 FYNNEI. DNA of the CDR3: TGTGCCAGCAGTGAGTGGGCGGCGGCTGGAGGGGTTACTTTCTTT. Translating it yields CASSEWAAAGGVTFF.

This clone occurred many times. The genes are TRBV11-1 and TRBJ2-1; the match to TRBD2 covers 7 bases. Germline CDR1 SGHAT, CDR2 FQDESV (reference sequence). V lost 5 bases, J lost 7 bases, and 14 bases stayed unmatched. The CDR3 totals 16 residues. The CDR3 here is CASSPPMGREGNEQFF. The CDR3 bases are TGTGCCAGCAGCCCGCCCATGGGCAGGGAGGGTAATGAGCAGTTCTTC. Together with reference TRBV11-1 and TRBJ2-1, the CDR3 gives the full variable domain: EAEVAQSPRYKITEKSQAVAFWCDPISGHATLYWYRQILGQGPELLVQFQDESVVDDSQLPKDRFSAERLKGVDSTLKIQPAELGDSAMYLCASSPPMGREGNEQFFGPGTRLTVL.

This chain connects TRBV6-6 to TRBJ2-5, with 7 positions matching TRBD1. CDR1 and CDR2 (germline): MNHNY, SVGAGI (reference sequence). The ends lost 4 bases at V and 4 bases at J; junction bases unmatched: 6. This CDR3 comprises 14 residues. The CDR3 here is CASSWSTGLETQYF. The CDR3 DNA reads as TGTGCCAGCAGTTGGTCGACAGGGCTAGAGACCCAGTACTTC.

The gene calls are TRBV19 and TRBJ1-5; tentative D call: TRBD1 (5 bases). V was cut by 5 bases and J by 4 bases, with 18 bases left in between. The CDR3 length is 16 residues. Germline lookup yields CDR1 LNHDA and CDR2 SQIVND (reference sequence). DNA for the CDR3: TGTGCCAGTAGTCCAAACTCTCAGGGAGGAAATCAGCCCCAGCATTTT. Its translation: CASSPNSQGGNQPQHF.

The rearrangement links TRBV28 to TRBJ2-1; 12 bases match TRBD2. The junction had 15 bases not matched to a gene; V was cut back by 4 bases and J by 8 bases. The CDR3 extends over 18 amino acids. From germline, CDR1 is MDHEN and CDR2 SYDVKM. The CDR3 nucleotides are TGTGCCAGCAGTTCCCCGTCGGCTAGCGGGGGGGCGTTGTATGAGCAGTTCTTC. Its protein product is CASSSPSASGGALYEQFF.

This chain links TRBV23-1 with TRBJ1-4; TRBD1 might be the D (6 bases). TRBV23-1 is an ORF, and what it does is uncertain. This CDR3 region has 15 residues. V was shortened by 4 bases and J by 5 bases, with 14 bases between the two germline ends. Written as DNA, the CDR3 is TGCGCCAGCAGTCCATCCGGGACACGGAATGAAAAACTGTTTTTT. It encodes CASSPSGTRNEKLFF.

This clone was picked up a small number of times. This sequence joins TRBV30 and TRBJ1-3, with a tentative D call TRBD1 (6 bases). CDR3 length: 15 residues. CDR1 is GTSNPN, CDR2 SVGIG, per germline (reference sequence). Trimming stripped 0 bases from V and 2 bases from J, with 11 bases between. CDR3 loop: CAWSVRGIAGNTIYF. CDR3 coding DNA: TGTGCCTGGAGTGTAAGGGGGATAGCTGGAAACACCATATATTTT.

V gene TRBV24-1 combines with J gene TRBJ2-1; 7 bases align to TRBD2. CDR3 size: 16 residues. J lost 4 bases, V lost 6 bases, and 11 bases had no gene match. In germline, CDR1 is KGHDR, CDR2 SFDVKD. CDR3 in amino acids: CATSRSPGGGYNEQFF. CDR3 nucleotide sequence: TGTGCCACCAGTCGAAGTCCGGGAGGAGGATACAATGAGCAGTTCTTC.

This clone was counted a single time. This chain joins TRBV27 and TRBJ2-5; D remains ambiguous. From germline, CDR1 is MNHEY and CDR2 SMNVEV (reference sequence). The CDR3 covers 14 residues. V lost 5 bases and J lost 6, with 16 bases in between. CDR3: CASSPDFSTKTQYF. The CDR3 region has the DNA TGTGCCAGCAGTCCTGACTTCTCTACTAAGACCCAGTACTTC.

The chain uses TRBV19 and TRBJ1-2; unclear D gene. The CDR3 covers 13 residues. The ends were cut back, 5 bases at V and 4 bases at J, with 11 bases in the middle. Germline CDR1 is LNHDA and CDR2 is SQIVND (reference sequence). CDR3 protein: CASSPAGLYGYTF. In DNA, the CDR3 is TGTGCCAGTAGTCCCGCCGGACTCTATGGCTACACCTTC.

The J gene is TRBJ1-4, the V gene TRBV30; 8 bases align to TRBD1. V lost 2 bases, J lost 8 bases, and 10 bases stayed unmatched. The germline V gene encodes CDR1 GTSNPN and CDR2 SVGIG (reference sequence). The CDR3 has 15 amino acids. The CDR3 loop reads CAWSRGQGGSEKLFF. The CDR3, as DNA: TGTGCCTGGAGTCGAGGACAGGGTGGTTCGGAAAAACTGTTTTTT.

This clone was counted ten times or more. This rearrangement joins TRBV6-1 to TRBJ1-1, with unresolved D. Between the trimmed V and J ends, which lost 2 bases and 6 bases, there was a span of 10 bases. Per the germline V gene, CDR1 is MNHNS and CDR2 is SASEGT. The CDR3 spans 13 residues. CDR3 protein: CASSESEEAEAFF. The CDR3 DNA reads as TGTGCCAGCAGTGAAAGCGAAGAAGCTGAAGCTTTCTTT.